This T cell receptor (beta chain) is from a study of CD8+ T cells in alopecia areata. Across the study: It was oral tofacitinib, at 5 to 10 mg twice daily, that treated patients received. Study outcomes and limitations: Mice gave a clearer picture of TCR sharing than patients did, possibly for HLA-related reasons. Clonality exceeded that of normal scalp in lesional scalp, most notably in alopecia totalis/universalis.

Concerning this clone itself: Its target is unknown.

The authors extracted RNA and reverse transcribed it into cDNA as the sequencing template. Some clones are missing from TCRdb's copy, which holds only in-frame ones; the method was immunoSEQ multiplex PCR. The top ten clones hold roughly 0.9% of a sample with roughly 140,000 clones, around 51% of them seen once. PBMCs yielded sorted CD4+ and CD8+ T cells. Looked up from germline, CDR1 is SQVTM and CDR2 is ANQGSEA. V dropped 6 bases and J dropped 3; count of bases not matched to a gene: 5. The CDR3 has 13 amino acids. The receptor's source is a human donor with alopecia areata. Source: CD4+ T cells sorted from blood, taken at week 0. The chain combines TRBV29-1 with TRBJ2-3, with 8 bases identical to TRBD1. As DNA, the CDR3 is TGCAGCGTCAGACAGGGGATAACAGATACGCAGTATTTT. It yields the protein CSVRQGITDTQYF.